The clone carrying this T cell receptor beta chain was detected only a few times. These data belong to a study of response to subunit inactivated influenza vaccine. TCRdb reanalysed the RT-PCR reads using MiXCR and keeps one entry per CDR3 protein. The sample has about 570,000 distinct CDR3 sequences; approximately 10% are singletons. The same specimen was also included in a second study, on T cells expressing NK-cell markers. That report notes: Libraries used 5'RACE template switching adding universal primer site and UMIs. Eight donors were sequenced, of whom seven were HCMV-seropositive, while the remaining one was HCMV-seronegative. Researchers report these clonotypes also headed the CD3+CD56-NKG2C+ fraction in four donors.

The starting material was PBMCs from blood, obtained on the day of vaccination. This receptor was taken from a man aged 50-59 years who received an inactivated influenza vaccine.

CDR3 bases: TGTGCCAGCAGTCCTACTCGGGGGGCGGGCTACAATGAGCAGTTCTTC. Translated: CASSPTRGAGYNEQFF. This chain links TRBV12-3 or TRBV12-4 with TRBJ2-1, with D possibly matching TRBD2 (7 bases). With 5 bases removed from V and 3 bases from J, the gap between germline ends came to 17 bases. This CDR3 contains 16 residues.